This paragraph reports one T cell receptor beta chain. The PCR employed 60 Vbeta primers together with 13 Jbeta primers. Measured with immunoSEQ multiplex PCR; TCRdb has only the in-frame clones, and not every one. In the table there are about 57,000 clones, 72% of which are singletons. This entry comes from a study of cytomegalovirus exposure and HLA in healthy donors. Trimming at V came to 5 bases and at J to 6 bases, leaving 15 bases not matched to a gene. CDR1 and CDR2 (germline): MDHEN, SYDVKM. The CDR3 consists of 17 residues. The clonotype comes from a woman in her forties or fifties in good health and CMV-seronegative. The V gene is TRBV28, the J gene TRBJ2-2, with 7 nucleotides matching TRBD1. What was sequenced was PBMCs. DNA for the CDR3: TGTGCCAGCAGTCGCCCTCTACAGGGGACGGTTGCCGGGGAGCTGTTTTTT. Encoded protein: CASSRPLQGTVAGELFF.